Presented here are 26 T cell receptor beta chains from one specimen sequenced in a study of beta chain features in type 1 diabetes. General study results and limits: Type 1 diabetes patients had moderately but significantly shorter TCRB CDR3s in all four CD4+ subsets.

The whole isolated RNA underwent reverse transcription, so sequencing captured expressed TCRB transcripts. Using immunoSEQ multiplex PCR, the repertoire was profiled, and TCRdb retains in-frame clones only, with some absent. The sample lists some 160,000 clones, approximately 8.7% seen once, with roughly 0.7% in the top ten. No antigen has been assigned to these receptors. The material sequenced was central memory CD4+ T cells from blood. All receptors come from a woman aged 25 to 39 with type 1 diabetes.

The chain is built from TRBV5-4 and TRBJ2-5, with D perhaps TRBD1 (5 bases). Germline values: CDR1 SGHNT, CDR2 YYREEE (reference sequence). V lost 4 bases and J 6 bases, leaving 13 bases between the germline ends. The CDR3 is 13 residues long. CDR3 in DNA: TGTGCCAGCAGCCAAGATAGGGGTCAGACCCAGTACTTC. Protein product: CASSQDRGQTQYF.

This clone was picked up a small number of times. The chain employs TRBV30 and TRBJ1-4, with D possibly TRBD1 on 6 matching bases. Trimming took 3 bases from V and 3 from J, leaving 11 bases between them. Germline V gene lookup returns CDR1 GTSNPN and CDR2 SVGIG (reference sequence). The CDR3 has 14 residues. DNA of the CDR3: TGTGCCTGGAGGGCACAGGGATCTAATGAAAAACTGTTTTTT. It encodes CAWRAQGSNEKLFF.

A remark on this clone: This sequence may be a read error, since a much larger clone differs from it by one base. The chain combines TRBV7-3 with TRBJ2-6, with 7 positions matching TRBD2. The V and J ends lost 3 bases and 1 base, in that order; junction bases with no gene match: 0. The CDR3 is 15 amino acids. Germline V CDR1 and CDR2: SGHTA, FQGTGA. DNA for the CDR3: TGTGCCAGCAGCTTGGGAGGGTCTGGGGCCAACGTCCTGACTTTC. Amino acid sequence: CASSLGGSGANVLTF.

This CDR3 reads CASSLSGTSASYTQYF. The DNA of the CDR3 is TGTGCCAGCAGCTTATCCGGGACTAGCGCCTCGTATACGCAGTATTTT. The chain couples TRBV9 to TRBJ2-3; 10 bases are a match to TRBD2. Germline V gene data show CDR1 as SGDLS and CDR2 as YYNGEE. The CDR3 totals 16 residues. Trimming cost V 4 bases and J 7 bases; bases outside gene matches: 12.

This clone was detected a few times. This CDR3 is CASSLSGTRSYEQYF. The CDR3 DNA follows: TGTGCCAGCAGCTTATCCGGGACACGGTCCTACGAGCAGTACTTC. The chain joins TRBV5-6 to TRBJ2-7; D possibly corresponds to TRBD1 (6 bases). CDR3 length: 15 residues. Germline values: CDR1 SGHDT, CDR2 YYEEEE. Trimming cost V 2 bases and J 1 base, with 13 bases left between them.

This clone was counted between two and nine times. The chain combines TRBV12-2 with TRBJ2-5; the table's D call, TRBD2, was not checked against the DNA. TRBV12-2 is listed as a pseudogene. The CDR3 is 17 amino acids. The CDR3 protein is CASRLGRLAGDQETQYF. The CDR3 nucleotides are TGTGCAAGTCGCTTAGGGAGACTAGCGGGAGACCAAGAGACCCAGTACTTC.

Only a few counts were recorded for this clone. The CDR3 nucleotides read TGTGCCACCAGCAGAGAAGCGGACAGGGTCGGCGGCTACACCTTC. Translated: CATSREADRVGGYTF. This chain connects TRBV15 to TRBJ1-2, with TRBD1 matching over 8 bases. This CDR3 has 15 residues. Germline trimming cut 0 bases from V and 8 bases from J; bases unmatched to any gene: 8. Germline loops: CDR1 LNHNV, CDR2 YYDKDF (reference sequence).

This clone appeared a few times. The V gene is TRBV5-4, the J gene TRBJ2-5; D remains unclear. The CDR3 consists of 13 residues. V was cut by 0 bases and J by 1 base, with 4 bases left in between. Germline values: CDR1 SGHNT, CDR2 YYREEE (reference sequence). The DNA for the CDR3 is TGTGCCAGCAGCTTGGACGGCCAAGAGACCCAGTACTTC. The encoded protein is CASSLDGQETQYF.

The V and J genes are TRBV11-2 and TRBJ2-3, with 11 bases matching TRBD2. J gave up 8 bases and V 7 bases, and 11 bases lay outside the gene matches. The germline V gene has CDR1 SGHAT and CDR2 FQNNGV. This CDR3 is 15 amino acids long. CDR3 region: CASTPSSGRAGTQYF. As DNA, the CDR3 is TGTGCCAGCACCCCAAGTAGCGGGAGGGCCGGTACGCAGTATTTT.

This rearrangement joins TRBV29-1 to TRBJ2-7; tentatively, D is TRBD1 (6 bases). CDR1 is SQVTM, CDR2 ANQGSEA, per germline. The CDR3 runs 13 residues. Deletions cut 5 bases from V and 3 bases from J, with 14 bases between. CDR3 protein: CSVQDSVIYEQYF. In DNA, the CDR3 is TGCAGCGTTCAGGACAGCGTAATCTACGAGCAGTACTTC.

The rearrangement uses TRBV27 and TRBJ2-7; possible D gene TRBD2, 5 bases. Trimming stripped 2 bases from V and 5 bases from J, with 10 bases between. Germline V gene sequence: CDR1 MNHEY, CDR2 SMNVEV (reference sequence). There are 13 residues in the CDR3. CDR3: CASSLAGNHEQYF. The DNA of the CDR3 is TGTGCCAGCAGTTTAGCCGGGAATCACGAGCAGTACTTC.

A few counts support this clone. This rearrangement joins TRBV7-6 to TRBJ2-5; 10 bases map to TRBD2. Per the germline V gene, CDR1 is SGHVS and CDR2 is FNYEAQ. The V and J ends lost 3 bases and 5 bases, in that order; junction bases with no gene match: 6. The CDR3 has 15 residues. CDR3: CASSFSSGSRETQYF. CDR3 nucleotides: TGTGCCAGCAGCTTTTCTAGCGGGAGTCGGGAGACCCAGTACTTC.

The V gene is TRBV9, the J gene TRBJ1-2, with D maybe TRBD1 (5 bases). The CDR3 is 14 residues long. The V end lost 1 base, the J end lost 8 bases, and 15 bases lay between the germline ends. CDR1 SGDLS and CDR2 YYNGEE come from the germline V gene. The chain's CDR3 is CASSVQGTSGGYTF. The CDR3 DNA sequence: TGTGCCAGCAGCGTACAGGGTACGAGTGGCGGCTACACCTTC.

This clone was detected only a few times. The V and J genes are TRBV28 and TRBJ2-2; TRBD2 agrees at 7 bases. J was trimmed by 0 bases and V by 3 bases; bases with no gene match: 4. This CDR3 has 16 amino acids. Germline V gives CDR1 MDHEN, CDR2 SYDVKM. CDR3: CASSFGGSPNTGELFF. CDR3 DNA: TGTGCCAGCAGTTTCGGCGGGAGTCCGAACACCGGGGAGCTGTTTTTT.

This clone has just a few counts. The chain is built from TRBV27 and TRBJ2-1; 8 nucleotides match TRBD2. CDR3 length: 16 amino acids. J gave up 4 bases and V 1 base, and 6 bases lay outside the gene matches. Looked up from germline, CDR1 is MNHEY and CDR2 is SMNVEV (reference sequence). This chain's CDR3 is CASSLFSGGLYNEQFF. DNA of the CDR3: TGTGCCAGCAGTTTATTCTCGGGAGGGCTATACAATGAGCAGTTCTTC.

This clone appeared a few times. The chain employs TRBV5-1 and TRBJ1-2; no clear D. Germline V gene data show CDR1 as SGHRS and CDR2 as YFSETQ. V was shortened by 2 bases and J by 6 bases, with 11 bases between the two germline ends. CDR3 length: 13 residues. The CDR3 coding sequence is TGCGCCAGCAGCTTTACACAGAAGGATGGCTACACCTTC. It codes for CASSFTQKDGYTF.

The rearrangement uses TRBV28 and TRBJ1-2; D perhaps matches TRBD1 (5 bases). Germline CDR1 and CDR2: MDHEN and SYDVKM. Trimming pared 3 bases from V and 7 bases from J, leaving 9 bases between. The CDR3 covers 12 residues. CDR3 amino acids: CASSLFQGGYTF. The CDR3 coding sequence is TGTGCCAGCAGTTTGTTTCAGGGTGGCTACACCTTC.

The chain combines TRBV9 with TRBJ2-3; 7 bases match TRBD2. CDR3 length: 15 residues. Germline assignment: CDR1 SGDLS and CDR2 YYNGEE. V shed 1 base and J 4 bases; nucleotides not matched to a gene: 6. The CDR3, as DNA: TGTGCCAGCAGCGTATGGCAGGGAGGGGCAGATACGCAGTATTTT. Translation: CASSVWQGGADTQYF.

This chain's CDR3 is CAWSRGDLYEQYF. The CDR3 nucleotides read TGTGCCTGGAGCCGTGGAGACCTCTACGAGCAGTACTTC. The V call is TRBV30, the J call TRBJ2-5; no clear D gene. The J call may be in error: the DNA end matches TRBJ2-7 better. This CDR3 spans 13 amino acids. The germline V gene encodes CDR1 GTSNPN and CDR2 SVGIG (reference sequence).

This clone was detected many times. The chain links TRBV7-2 to TRBJ2-6; possibly TRBD1 for D (6 bases). The CDR3 length is 14 residues. V lost 0 bases and J lost 8, with 8 bases in between. From germline, CDR1 is SGHTA and CDR2 FQGNSA. CDR3 region: CASSLAQGTNVLTF. The CDR3 nucleotides read TGTGCCAGCAGCTTAGCACAGGGAACCAACGTCCTGACTTTC.

The V and J genes are TRBV30 and TRBJ1-5; 7 bases align to TRBD1. J gave up 9 bases and V 3 bases, and 14 bases lay outside the gene matches. The CDR3 extends over 15 amino acids. Germline CDR1 reads GTSNPN; CDR2 reads SVGIG (reference sequence). The CDR3 DNA reads TGTGCCTGGAGCTCGGGACAGTCAGCCCAAAGGCCCCAGCATTTT. It codes for CAWSSGQSAQRPQHF.

J is TRBJ2-3 and V is TRBV5-4, with TRBD2 matching 8 bases. The V gene's germline CDR1 is SGHNT and CDR2 YYREEE (reference sequence). The trim removed 2 bases at V and 4 bases at J, leaving 3 bases unmatched. The CDR3 sequence is 14 residues long. Here the CDR3 reads CASSLPAGADTQYF. CDR3 nucleotides: TGTGCCAGCAGCTTACCAGCGGGGGCAGATACGCAGTATTTT.

This clone was seen a few times. The chain joins TRBV7-2 to TRBJ1-3, with 10 bases aligning to TRBD1. Germline V gene lookup returns CDR1 SGHTA and CDR2 FQGNSA. The CDR3 is 14 amino acids. The trim removed 4 bases at V and 9 bases at J, leaving 6 bases unmatched. CDR3 DNA: TGTGCCAGCAGCTCTGGACAGGGGGAGGTCACCATATATTTT. It is translated as CASSSGQGEVTIYF.

This clone was observed a handful of times. The V call is TRBV7-2, the J call TRBJ1-5; D uncertain. Trimming took off 5 bases at V and 6 bases at J, with 14 bases between the two ends. The CDR3 contains 14 residues. CDR1 is SGHTA, CDR2 FQGNSA, per germline. This CDR3 is CASSLLSGGQPQHF. The CDR3, as DNA: TGTGCCAGCAGCCTACTATCGGGAGGTCAGCCCCAGCATTTT.

This clone was seen a single time. V gene TRBV11-3 combines with J gene TRBJ2-1; TRBD2 aligns across 12 bases. The germline gives CDR1 SGHNT, CDR2 YENEEA. This CDR3 region has 14 residues. J gave up 8 bases and V 5 bases, and 4 bases lay outside the gene matches. CDR3 in DNA: TGTGCCAGCAGCAAACTAGCGGGAGGCGATGAGCAGTTCTTC. It yields the protein CASSKLAGGDEQFF.

This chain connects TRBV30 to TRBJ2-3; D unresolved. Germline V CDR1 and CDR2: GTSNPN, SVGIG (reference sequence). The V end was cut by 6 bases, the J end by 0 bases, with 16 bases between. CDR3 length equals 15 residues. The CDR3 region is CACPSLATSTDTQYF. The CDR3, as DNA: TGTGCCTGTCCCTCTTTGGCGACTAGCACAGATACGCAGTATTTT.